This TCR beta chain appears in the sequencing data of a study of blood T cell repertoires in COVID-19. Whole-study context: Sites in the United States, Italy and Spain provided acute and convalescent COVID-19 samples. From T cells, B-cell-depleted T cells, or PBMCs came the material, which was cDNA or gDNA.

Germline CDR1 is SGHTA and CDR2 is FQGNSA. The CDR3 is made up of 17 amino acids. V lost 2 bases to trimming and J lost 3 bases; unmatched junction nucleotides: 8. In the authors' methods: The authors estimated nucleated cell counts from reference gene primer amplification. The protocol was immunoSEQ multiplex PCR, while the TCRdb copy is restricted to in-frame clones and leaves out a portion. V and J calls and clone size follow that table, whereas D and trimming were derived from the DNA. The data hold about 92,000 clones, with approximately 91% observed a single time. Sequencing was done on a sample of peripheral blood. The clonotype originates from a human donor with active COVID-19. The donor label of this sample is uncertain. This chain joins TRBV7-2 and TRBJ1-4; 8 nucleotides line up with TRBD1. The CDR3 reads CASSLRTGIFSNEKLFF. CDR3 coding DNA: TGTGCCAGCAGCTTACGGACAGGGATCTTCTCTAATGAAAAACTGTTTTTT.